These 30 T cell receptor beta chains were sequenced from one sample in a study of cytomegalovirus exposure and HLA in healthy donors. PCR was performed using 60 Vbeta and 13 Jbeta primers. Sequenced by immunoSEQ multiplex PCR; TCRdb stores in-frame clones only, minus some. The sample yields around 67,000 clones, 78% seen once. The sample comprised PBMCs. These receptors all stem from a man between 18 and 35 years old in good health and CMV-seropositive.

This chain joins TRBV4-2 and TRBJ2-1; 8 positions agree with TRBD2. V gave up 4 bases and J gave up 10 bases; unmatched junction bases: 15. The CDR3 extends over 16 amino acids. The germline gives CDR1 LGHNA, CDR2 YNFKEQ. CDR3 sequence (DNA): TGTGCCAGCAGCCCCGAGAGAGGTAGCGGGATAGGAGAGCAGTTCTTC. Amino acid sequence: CASSPERGSGIGEQFF.

The rearrangement links TRBV30 to TRBJ1-6; 8 bases are shared with TRBD1. Germline-derived CDR1 and CDR2 are GTSNPN and SVGIG (reference sequence). Trimming cost V 3 bases and J 5 bases; bases outside gene matches: 9. The CDR3 consists of 16 residues. CDR3 region: CAWSRKQGDHNSPLHF. Written as DNA, the CDR3 is TGTGCCTGGAGCCGGAAACAGGGGGACCATAATTCACCCCTCCACTTT. Variable domain in full (rest from reference TRBV30 and TRBJ1-6): SQTIHQWPATLVQPVGSPLSLECTVEGTSNPNLYWYRQAAGRGLQLLFYSVGIGQISSEVPQNLSASRPQDRQFILSSKKLLLSDSGFYLCAWSRKQGDHNSPLHFGNGTRLTVT.

The V gene is TRBV11-2, the J gene TRBJ2-7; D uncertain. CDR1 is SGHAT, CDR2 FQNNGV, per germline. Trimming shortened V by 5 bases and J by 2 bases, and 4 bases separated the two germline ends. The CDR3 sequence is 11 residues long. CDR3 loop: CASSLTYEQYF. In nucleotides, the CDR3 is TGTGCCAGCAGCCTAACCTACGAGCAGTACTTC. Complete variable domain (other parts from reference TRBV11-2 and TRBJ2-7): EAGVAQSPRYKIIEKRQSVAFWCNPISGHATLYWYQQILGQGPKLLIQFQNNGVVDDSQLPKDRFSAERLKGVDSTLKIQPAKLEDSAVYLCASSLTYEQYFGPGTRLTVT.

This chain uses TRBV25-1 with TRBJ2-3; 7 nucleotides line up with TRBD2. This CDR3 spans 14 amino acids. V dropped 4 bases and J dropped 6; count of bases not matched to a gene: 7. Germline V CDR1 and CDR2: MGHDK, SYGVNS. CDR3 DNA: TGTGCCAGCAGTGCGAGCGGGGATTTGGATACGCAGTATTTT. Amino acid sequence: CASSASGDLDTQYF.

The rearrangement uses TRBV6-9 and TRBJ2-5, with a tentative D call TRBD1 (6 bases). Between the trimmed V and J ends, which lost 0 bases and 1 base, there was a span of 12 bases. Germline values: CDR1 MNHGY, CDR2 SVAAGI. The CDR3 loop spans 16 amino acids. The CDR3 loop reads CASSYSSDRFQETQYF. DNA for the CDR3: TGTGCCAGCAGTTATTCGTCGGACAGATTCCAAGAGACCCAGTACTTC.

On this clone itself: Other nucleotide sequences from this sample produce the same CDR3. The chain employs TRBV6-5 and TRBJ1-5, with D possibly TRBD1 on 5 matching bases. Germline V CDR1 and CDR2: MNHEY, SVGAGI. Trimming took off 2 bases at V and 1 base at J, with 9 bases between the two ends. The CDR3 runs 15 residues. For the CDR3, the DNA is TGTGCCAGCAGTTACGGGCAGGGAAGCAATCAGCCCCAGCATTTT. Protein: CASSYGQGSNQPQHF.

The rearrangement links TRBV4-2 to TRBJ1-1; TRBD1 agrees at 7 bases. V lost 4 bases, J lost 4 bases, and 9 bases stayed unmatched. The CDR3 totals 15 residues. CDR1 is LGHNA and CDR2 is YNFKEQ in the germline V gene. This CDR3 reads CASSLETGTLTEAFF. The CDR3 region has the DNA TGTGCCAGCAGCCTTGAGACAGGGACGCTCACTGAAGCTTTCTTT.

This chain uses TRBV5-4 with TRBJ2-5; D possibly corresponds to TRBD2 (6 bases). The length of the CDR3 is 15 residues. Between the trimmed V and J ends, which lost 4 bases and 5 bases, there was a span of 18 bases. In germline, CDR1 is SGHNT, CDR2 YYREEE (reference sequence). The CDR3 sequence: CASSQGTGEGETQYF. For the CDR3, the DNA is TGTGCCAGCAGCCAGGGAACGGGAGAAGGGGAGACCCAGTACTTC.

The J gene is TRBJ2-7, the V gene TRBV7-6; TRBD1 agrees at 10 bases. Unmatched junction bases numbered 8, after V lost 4 bases and J lost 5 bases. The germline CDR1 and CDR2 sequences are SGHVS and FNYEAQ. This CDR3 has 15 residues. In DNA form, the CDR3 reads TGTGCCAGCAGCTCCCCGGGACAGGGGAGTCACGAGCAGTACTTC. Translating it yields CASSSPGQGSHEQYF.

Only a few counts were recorded for this clone. V gene TRBV6-1 combines with J gene TRBJ2-2, with TRBD2 matching 11 bases. Trimming removed 2 bases from V and 1 base from J; junction bases left unmatched: 0. The germline CDR1 and CDR2 sequences are MNHNS and SASEGT. This CDR3 contains 16 residues. The CDR3 spells CASSELAGGNTGELFF. CDR3 nucleotide sequence: TGTGCCAGCAGTGAACTAGCGGGGGGGAACACCGGGGAGCTGTTTTTT.

In its sample, this clone was seen a few times. This chain connects TRBV7-9 to TRBJ1-2; perhaps TRBD1 as D (6 bases). This CDR3 has 13 amino acids. Germline V CDR1 and CDR2: SEHNR, FQNEAQ (reference sequence). V was cut by 3 bases and J by 6 bases, with 11 bases left in between. This CDR3 is CASSFTGSHGYTF. DNA for the CDR3: TGTGCCAGCAGCTTTACAGGGTCCCATGGCTACACCTTC.

The chain is built from TRBV29-1 and TRBJ2-1, with 7 bases that match TRBD1. The J segment lost 10 bases and the V segment lost 4 bases, leaving 10 bases of the junction unmatched. CDR1 and CDR2 from the germline V gene are SQVTM and ANQGSEA. This CDR3 is built from 13 residues. CDR3 residues: CSVVRQGFGEQFF. In DNA form, the CDR3 reads TGCAGCGTTGTGAGACAGGGATTCGGAGAGCAGTTCTTC.

The genes are TRBV20-1 and TRBJ1-1, with TRBD1 as a possible D gene (5 bases). The CDR3 runs to 11 residues. From germline, CDR1 is DFQATT and CDR2 SNEGSKA (reference sequence). The CDR3 nucleotides are TGCAGGGCCAGGGTGAACACTGAAGCTTTCTTT. It yields the protein CRARVNTEAFF.

The chain uses TRBV6-6 and TRBJ1-5; 7 bases agree with TRBD1. The V segment lost 6 bases and the J segment 0 bases; nucleotides outside the gene matches: 5. Germline V gene lookup returns CDR1 MNHNY and CDR2 SVGAGI (reference sequence). The CDR3 spans 15 residues. The CDR3 loop is CASSLGTVSNQPQHF. The CDR3 coding sequence is TGTGCCAGCAGCCTGGGGACAGTTAGCAATCAGCCCCAGCATTTT.

This chain links TRBV30 with TRBJ1-5, with D perhaps TRBD1 (6 bases). This CDR3 is 13 amino acids long. Germline lookup yields CDR1 GTSNPN and CDR2 SVGIG (reference sequence). V lost 3 bases and J lost 7, with 13 bases in between. CDR3 residues: CAWSRDTAQPQHF. CDR3 sequence (DNA): TGTGCCTGGAGCAGGGACACCGCACAGCCCCAGCATTTT.

The rearrangement uses TRBV11-3 and TRBJ2-5, with D perhaps matching TRBD1 (5 bases). V was shortened by 6 bases and J by 1 base, with 9 bases between the two germline ends. This CDR3 region has 13 residues. Germline CDR1 SGHNT, CDR2 YENEEA. The CDR3 DNA is TGTGCCAGCAGTTTTGACAGCCAAGAGACCCAGTACTTC. Its translation is CASSFDSQETQYF.

The chain recombines TRBV6-1 with TRBJ1-5; tentative D call: TRBD1 (5 bases). The length of the CDR3 is 15 residues. Trimming removed 4 bases at V and 0 bases at J, with 10 bases between. Germline V CDR1 and CDR2: MNHNS, SASEGT. The CDR3 loop reads CASSGTFYSNQPQHF. The CDR3 coding sequence is TGTGCCAGCAGTGGGACATTTTATAGCAATCAGCCCCAGCATTTT.

V gene TRBV7-9 combines with J gene TRBJ2-7; 10 bases are shared with TRBD1. Germline V lookup: CDR1 SEHNR, CDR2 FQNEAQ (reference sequence). The CDR3 is made up of 14 amino acids. V was clipped by 7 bases and J by 6 bases; unmatched bases: 9. The CDR3 sequence is CASTRQGAIGEQYF. CDR3 in DNA: TGTGCCAGCACTCGACAGGGGGCGATCGGCGAGCAGTACTTC.

The CDR3 DNA is TGCAGCGTTGACCGGGGGTCAAGTGAAGCTTTCTTT. Translated, it gives CSVDRGSSEAFF. The chain uses TRBV29-1 and TRBJ1-1; the D gene is possibly TRBD1 (5 bases). The CDR3 runs to 12 residues. Germline V CDR1 and CDR2: SQVTM, ANQGSEA. The V end was cut by 3 bases, the J end by 7 bases, with 12 bases between.

The V call is TRBV10-3, the J call TRBJ2-3; TRBD2 matches 9 bases. This CDR3 has 16 residues. V shed 4 bases, J shed 4 bases, and the junction held 9 bases outside the gene matches. Germline V gene data show CDR1 as ENHRY and CDR2 as SYGVKD. CDR3 nucleotide sequence: TGTGCCATCAGTGGTGGTAGCGGGAGTCTCCCAGATACGCAGTATTTT. This codes for CAISGGSGSLPDTQYF.

The chain recombines TRBV30 with TRBJ1-4; 7 bases are a match to TRBD1. The length of the CDR3 is 12 residues. CDR1 is GTSNPN, CDR2 SVGIG, per germline (reference sequence). J lost 6 bases, V lost 5 bases, and 3 bases had no gene match. The CDR3 is CAWGTADEKLFF. Here the CDR3 DNA reads TGTGCCTGGGGGACAGCGGATGAAAAACTGTTTTTT.

V usage is TRBV30 and J usage is TRBJ1-5; no clear D. Germline assignment: CDR1 GTSNPN and CDR2 SVGIG (reference sequence). V was clipped by 0 bases and J by 1 base, with 4 bases between them. This CDR3 has 13 residues. This chain's CDR3 is CAWSVHSNQPQHF. As DNA, the CDR3 is TGTGCCTGGAGTGTACACAGCAATCAGCCCCAGCATTTT.

This sequence joins TRBV6-5 and TRBJ1-2, with a possible D match to TRBD1 (5 bases). This CDR3 is built from 16 residues. Trimming pared 0 bases from V and 5 bases from J, leaving 16 bases between. Germline V CDR1 and CDR2: MNHEY, SVGAGI. CDR3 DNA: TGTGCCAGCAGTTACTCTAGGACGGAGGGACTTTATGGCTACACCTTC. Translation: CASSYSRTEGLYGYTF.

Only a few counts were recorded for this clone. The rearrangement links TRBV6-1 to TRBJ1-4; 9 bases map to TRBD1. V shed 4 bases and J 8 bases; nucleotides not matched to a gene: 2. This CDR3 contains 13 residues. Germline V gives CDR1 MNHNS, CDR2 SASEGT. The CDR3 bases are TGTGCCAGCAGTGGGACAGGGGAGGAAAAACTGTTTTTT. Its protein product is CASSGTGEEKLFF.

The chain couples TRBV5-1 to TRBJ2-7; 11 positions agree with TRBD2. The CDR3 covers 14 residues. Per germline, CDR1 SGHRS and CDR2 YFSETQ. With 4 bases clipped from V and 3 bases from J, the junction kept 3 bases outside the gene matches. Written as DNA, the CDR3 is TGCGCCAGCAGCCTGGGACTAGCGGACTACGAGCAGTACTTC. It codes for CASSLGLADYEQYF.

V gene TRBV15 combines with J gene TRBJ1-1; perhaps TRBD1 as D (5 bases). The germline V gene encodes CDR1 LNHNV and CDR2 YYDKDF (reference sequence). The CDR3 length is 14 residues. Between the trimmed V and J ends, which lost 7 bases and 8 bases, there was a span of 20 bases. The DNA for the CDR3 is TGTGCCACCACCCCCCACCCACTGACAGAGGAAGCTTTCTTT. Its translation is CATTPHPLTEEAFF.

The chain carries TRBV30 and TRBJ1-2; D possibly corresponds to TRBD1 (6 bases). CDR3 length equals 17 residues. V lost 0 bases and J 6 bases, leaving 23 bases between the germline ends. Per the germline V gene, CDR1 is GTSNPN and CDR2 is SVGIG (reference sequence). CDR3 sequence: CAWSVRLRSGDLDGYTF. The DNA of the CDR3 is TGTGCCTGGAGTGTACGTTTACGGTCAGGGGATTTGGATGGCTACACCTTC.

This clone was counted once. This chain uses TRBV30 with TRBJ1-6; D remains ambiguous. V lost 6 bases to trimming and J lost 8 bases, with 11 bases between them. The CDR3 loop spans 12 amino acids. Germline V CDR1 and CDR2: GTSNPN, SVGIG (reference sequence). CDR3 DNA: TGTGCCTGTCGCGTCTCTGATTCACCCCTCCACTTT. It is translated as CACRVSDSPLHF.

The chain links TRBV4-2 to TRBJ1-5; perhaps TRBD1 as D (5 bases). Germline V gene data show CDR1 as LGHNA and CDR2 as YNFKEQ. CDR3 size: 17 residues. Trimming took off 0 bases at V and 0 bases at J, with 12 bases between the two ends. CDR3 DNA sequence: TGTGCCAGCAGCCAAGACTTAGACAGTTATAGCAATCAGCCCCAGCATTTT. It translates to CASSQDLDSYSNQPQHF.

The chain has TRBV4-1 and TRBJ1-1; a weak D match, TRBD1 (6 bases). The V gene lost 4 bases and the J gene lost 7 bases, with 16 bases spanning the gap. CDR1 MGHRA and CDR2 YSYEKL come from the germline V gene. CDR3 length equals 14 residues. CDR3 nucleotide sequence: TGCGCCAGCAGCCTAGTACAGGGTCGCGATGAAGCTTTCTTT. Translating gives CASSLVQGRDEAFF.